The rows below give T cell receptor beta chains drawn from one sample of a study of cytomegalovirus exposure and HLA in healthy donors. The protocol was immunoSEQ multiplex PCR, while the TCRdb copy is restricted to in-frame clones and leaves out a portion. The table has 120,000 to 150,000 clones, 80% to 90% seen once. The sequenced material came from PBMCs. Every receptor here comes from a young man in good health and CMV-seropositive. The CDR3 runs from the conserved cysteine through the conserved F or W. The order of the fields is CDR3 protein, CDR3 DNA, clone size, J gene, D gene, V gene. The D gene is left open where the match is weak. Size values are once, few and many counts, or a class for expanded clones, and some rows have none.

CASSQAGVGIAFF,TGTGCCAGCAGCCAAGCAGGGGTGGGAATAGCTTTCTTT,NA,TRBJ1-1,NA,TRBV7-9
CASSLTGSPYTDTQYF,TGTGCCAGTAGTTTAACCGGGAGCCCTTACACAGATACGCAGTATTTT,NA,TRBJ2-3,NA,TRBV19
CASIRDRVGETQYF,TGTGCCAGCATCCGGGACAGGGTAGGGGAGACCCAGTACTTC,NA,TRBJ2-5,TRBD1,TRBV6-1
CASNRGTSSEQYF,TGTGCCAGCAACCGCGGAACGAGTAGCGAGCAGTACTTC,NA,TRBJ2-7,NA,TRBV11-2
CASSLKGGDTDTQYF,TGTGCCAGCAGCTTGAAAGGGGGCGATACAGATACGCAGTATTTT,few,TRBJ2-3,TRBD1,TRBV7-9
CASSPLDRNTEAFF,TGTGCCAGCTCACCGCTGGACAGGAACACTGAAGCTTTCTTT,NA,TRBJ1-1,NA,TRBV18
CATRQEGTRGEQFF,TGTGCCACCAGGCAAGAGGGGACAAGGGGTGAGCAGTTCTTC,once,TRBJ2-1,NA,TRBV15
CASSLRAAGAFF,TGTGCCAGCAGTTTAAGGGCCGCGGGAGCTTTCTTT,NA,TRBJ1-1,NA,TRBV28
CASSPPPGGNTIYF,TGTGCCAGCTCACCACCGCCGGGTGGAAACACCATATATTTT,NA,TRBJ1-3,NA,TRBV18
CASSTGQGDSAFF,TGCGCCAGCAGCACGGGACAGGGGGACTCAGCTTTCTTT,once,TRBJ1-1,TRBD1,TRBV5-1
CASSLSQLNEQFF,TGTGCCAGCAGTTTATCGCAACTCAATGAGCAGTTCTTC,NA,TRBJ2-1,NA,TRBV27
CASSSGTGSYEQYF,TGTGCCAGTAGTTCCGGGACAGGGTCCTACGAGCAGTACTTC,NA,TRBJ2-7,TRBD1,TRBV19
CASRGLAGNTGELFF,TGTGCCAGCCGCGGACTAGCGGGGAACACCGGGGAGCTGTTTTTT,NA,TRBJ2-2,TRBD2,TRBV6-5
CASSPPLQMHEQYF,TGTGCCAGCTCACCACCATTACAGATGCACGAGCAGTACTTC,NA,TRBJ2-7,NA,TRBV18
CASGSYRYNTGELFF,TGTGCCAGCGGTTCGTACAGATATAACACCGGGGAGCTGTTTTTT,NA,TRBJ2-2,NA,TRBV6-5
CASSLGGRSSYEQYF,TGTGCCAGCAGCTTGGGAGGCCGGAGCTCCTACGAGCAGTACTTC,once,TRBJ2-7,NA,TRBV5-6
CASSLTGTGVVGEQFF,TGTGCCAGCAGCTTAACCGGGACAGGGGTAGTTGGGGAGCAGTTCTTC,NA,TRBJ2-1,TRBD1,TRBV7-2
CASSPARSGEQFF,TGCGCCAGCAGCCCTGCTAGGTCCGGGGAGCAGTTCTTC,NA,TRBJ2-1,NA,TRBV4-1
CASSPVPGQGRYTEAFF,TGTGCCAGCAGCCCAGTCCCGGGACAGGGCAGGTACACTGAAGCTTTCTTT,NA,TRBJ1-1,TRBD1,TRBV7-9
CAWSVYPGNEQFF,TGTGCCTGGAGTGTATACCCGGGCAATGAGCAGTTCTTC,NA,TRBJ2-1,NA,TRBV30
CASNIGDTQYF,TGTGCCAGTAATATCGGTGATACGCAGTATTTT,NA,TRBJ2-3,NA,TRBV19
CASSLGIIEDSPLHF,TGTGCCAGCAGCTTAGGAATTATTGAGGATTCACCCCTCCACTTT,NA,TRBJ1-6,NA,TRBV7-9
CASSLSSGLNTGELFF,TGTGCCAGCAGTTTATCGTCAGGTTTGAACACCGGGGAGCTGTTTTTT,NA,TRBJ2-2,NA,TRBV27
CASSTLNTGELFF,TGTGCCAGTAGTACCTTAAACACCGGGGAGCTGTTTTTT,NA,TRBJ2-2,NA,TRBV19
CSVVATTGANVLTF,TGCAGCGTTGTTGCGACGACAGGGGCCAACGTCCTGACTTTC,NA,TRBJ2-6,NA,TRBV29-1
CASSQIDMGMTSQPQHF,TGCGCCAGCAGCCAGATAGATATGGGCATGACGAGTCAGCCCCAGCATTTT,many,TRBJ1-5,NA,TRBV4-1
CASSFSQTRRDDEQYF,TGTGCCAGCAGTTTTTCCCAGACTAGGCGGGATGACGAGCAGTACTTC,NA,TRBJ2-7,NA,TRBV28
CASSLVQGSLSYEQYF,TGCGCCAGCAGCTTGGTGCAGGGGTCTCTCTCCTACGAGCAGTACTTC,NA,TRBJ2-7,NA,TRBV5-1
CASSLGQPTGAQPQHF,TGTGCCAGCAGCTTGGGGCAACCGACAGGGGCTCAGCCCCAGCATTTT,NA,TRBJ1-5,TRBD1,TRBV27
CARSVPGGGFYNEQFF,TGTGCCCGGAGTGTACCGGGAGGGGGGTTCTACAATGAGCAGTTCTTC,NA,TRBJ2-1,TRBD2,TRBV30
CASSLSGGDTQYF,TGTGCCAGCAGCCTCAGTGGAGGAGATACGCAGTATTTT,NA,TRBJ2-3,NA,TRBV5-4
CASSPGLGANTEAFF,TGTGCCAGCAGCCCGGGCTTGGGGGCGAACACTGAAGCTTTCTTT,NA,TRBJ1-1,NA,TRBV5-4
CASSTGGGGSDTQYF,TGTGCCAGCAGTACCGGGGGCGGGGGGTCAGATACGCAGTATTTT,NA,TRBJ2-3,TRBD2,TRBV7-2
CASSPWTGPINTEAFF,TGTGCCAGCAGCCCTTGGACAGGACCAATCAACACTGAAGCTTTCTTT,NA,TRBJ1-1,TRBD1,TRBV9
CASSPGGSGYEQYF,TGTGCCAGCAGCCCTGGGGGGAGCGGCTACGAGCAGTACTTC,NA,TRBJ2-7,NA,TRBV7-8